This TCR beta chain was recovered during a study of control samples from healthy donors and cancer patients. Produced via immunoSEQ multiplex PCR; TCRdb's table is partial and in-frame only. The sample holds approximately 120,000 clones; roughly 87% are singletons and the top ten take around 1.8%. The V gene's germline CDR1 is SGDLS and CDR2 YYNGEE. J gave up 4 bases and V 3 bases, and 6 bases lay outside the gene matches. This CDR3 comprises 15 residues. This chain uses TRBV9 with TRBJ2-2; 7 nucleotides align to TRBD1. The receptor was isolated from a man aged 18-30 years in good health. Sequencing was performed on blood. The chain's CDR3 is CASSGTAGGTGELFF. In DNA form, the CDR3 reads TGTGCCAGCAGCGGAACTGCAGGGGGCACCGGGGAGCTGTTTTTT. The full variable domain, rest sourced from reference TRBV9 and TRBJ2-2, is DSGVTQTPKHLITATGQRVTLRCSPRSGDLSVYWYQQSLDQGLQFLIQYYNGEERAKGNILERFSAQQFPDLHSELNLSSLELGDSALYFCASSGTAGGTGELFFGEGSRLTVL.